This TCR beta chain derives from a study of shared clonotypes between healthy human individuals (dated by TCRdb to the early 2020s). For the wider study: The cohort comprised two women and a few men aged 18 to 49 years. For each donor, CD4 naive and CD4 memory were each given three plates, CD8 naive was given two plates, and CD8 memory was given one plate. Each donor's leukapheresis produced roughly between roughly 0.85 and 10 billion PBMCs. Different laboratories and diverse techniques were used to prepare libraries and sequence TCR repertoires, to increase sequencing depth and limit assay-specific biases. To estimate repertoire size and how much clonotypes are shared between individuals, the study performed deep sequencing of blood TCR repertoires from a few healthy adults. The paper's findings and limits, for the study overall: Sampling was limited to blood, and TCR repertoires in tissue likely differ from TCR repertoires in blood. Incomplete sequencing was indicated by rarefaction of sorted-subset datasets, despite the large sequencing depth. Because the study included only a small number of donors, the genetic and exposure-history diversity represented was limited. Approximately 4.8% of naive CD4, 3% to 3.5% of naive CD8, roughly 2.4% of memory CD4, and less than 0.45% of memory CD8 clonotypes were shared across several donors. Clonotypes shared by all four sorted-subset donors showed higher generation probabilities than non-shared clonotypes. Based on pairwise subsampling, the degree of clonotype sharing among donors was expected to be affected by sequencing depth. Naive subsets generally had larger estimated clonotype richness than memory subsets.

Donors were healthy HIV-negative adults with no recently reported acute infections or vaccinations. All donors were Caucasian adults living in Nashville, Tennessee, USA. Magnetic negative selection was used to enrich CD4+ T cells, after which naive cells were positively selected on CD45RA and the negative fraction became the memory subset. After blood collection by leukapheresis, PBMCs were isolated using Ficoll-Histopaque density gradient centrifugation and then cryopreserved in the vapor phase of liquid nitrogen. Analytical flow cytometry was used to check the purity and quantity of every magnetically sorted T cell population. Genomic DNA was isolated from every sorted fraction and measured by UV absorbance on a Nanodrop 2000c. Taken from the germline V gene, the CDR1 and CDR2 loops are MGHDK and SYGVNS. Trimming at the junction amounts to 2 bases on V and 7 bases on J, and the germline ends lie 8 bases apart. The CDR3 sequence holds 12 residues, the cysteine and phenylalanine included. Only the CDR3 DNA is retained, 36 bases long and in frame from the first base.

As to this clone: The antigen this receptor binds is unknown. No much larger clonotype is one base removed from it; base qualities were not supplied.

Using the deep immunoSEQ assay, multiplex PCR amplified TCR CDR3 regions from genomic DNA. For each cell subset, the extracted genomic DNA was distributed evenly across all wells of several immunoSEQ 96-well plates, and each plate served as one replicate. For sorted subsets, roughly 200 ng of genomic DNA, equivalent to roughly 30,000 T cell genomes, went into each replicate PCR. The purified libraries were quantified using a Qubit 3.0 fluorometer, sized with a Bioanalyzer 2100, and then quantified again using the KAPA Library Quantification kit. Each immunoSEQ 96-well plate was sequenced on its own single-read 150-cycle Illumina NextSeq 550 flow cell. The original pipeline was this. The immunoSEQ output contained only junctional sequences without quality scores, so filtering could not match that applied to full-length reads. Sequences were annotated with PyIR, a Python wrapper for IgBLAST v1.9, using IMGT germline references to assign V/J genes and CDR3. Any read was removed if the V/J assignment was weak (E-value above 1e-6), the CDR3 was missing, or the read contained stop codons, out-of-frame junctions, or ambiguous translated residues. V3J clonotypes were defined as sequences sharing an identical inferred V gene, J gene, and CDR3 amino acid sequence. The percentage overlap between two repertoires was calculated by dividing the number of shared unique clonotypes by the size of the smaller repertoire. RTK rarefaction, the Chao1 estimator, and Recon v2.1 estimates of unobserved clonotypes were used to assess repertoire richness. OLGA was used to compute generation probabilities for all TCRbeta clonotypes that the gDNA method yielded from a handful of donors. TCRdb holds this immuneACCESS table with in-frame rearrangements only. Some clones are missing; in checked studies, unresolved V genes explain under half, and the rest has no known cause. That table gives V, J and clone size, and the DNA gave D and trimming. A total of 640,000 or so clones appear in this sample, about two thirds of them only once. The leading ten clones occupy less than 2% of the sample.

This TCR derives from a woman under 40 in good health. What was sequenced was memory CD4+ T cells sorted from blood. In light of the paper, this sample's cell subset or site label describes: CD45RA-negative fraction. Recombination linked TRBV25-1 to TRBJ2-5; the D gene assignment is ambiguous. The CDR3 protein: CASSEGWGTQYF. The nucleotide sequence reads as follows: TGTGCCAGCAGTGAAGGATGGGGGACCCAGTACTTC.